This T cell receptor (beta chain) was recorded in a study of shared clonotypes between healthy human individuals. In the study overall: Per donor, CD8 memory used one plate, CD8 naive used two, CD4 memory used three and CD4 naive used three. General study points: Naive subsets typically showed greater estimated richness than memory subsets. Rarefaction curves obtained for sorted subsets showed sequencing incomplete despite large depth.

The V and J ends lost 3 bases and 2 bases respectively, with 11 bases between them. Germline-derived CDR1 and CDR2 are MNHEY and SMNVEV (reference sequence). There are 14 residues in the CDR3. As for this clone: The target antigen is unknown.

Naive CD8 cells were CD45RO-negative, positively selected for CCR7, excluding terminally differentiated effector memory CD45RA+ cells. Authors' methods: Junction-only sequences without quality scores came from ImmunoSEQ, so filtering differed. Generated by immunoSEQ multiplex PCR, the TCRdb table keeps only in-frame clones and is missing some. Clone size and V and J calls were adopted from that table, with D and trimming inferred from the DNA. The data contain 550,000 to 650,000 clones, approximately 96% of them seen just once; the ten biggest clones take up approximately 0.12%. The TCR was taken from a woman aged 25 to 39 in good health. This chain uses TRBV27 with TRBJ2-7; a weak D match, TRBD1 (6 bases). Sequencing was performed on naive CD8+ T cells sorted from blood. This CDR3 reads CASSFRGNAYEQYF. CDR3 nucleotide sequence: TGTGCCAGCAGTTTCAGGGGAAACGCCTACGAGCAGTACTTC.